The clone carrying this T cell receptor (beta chain) has just one count. TCRdb's table, derived via immunoSEQ multiplex PCR, lists solely in-frame clones and lacks some. The sample holds 90,000 to 120,000 clones, about 94% seen once. Germline V gene lookup returns CDR1 SGDLS and CDR2 YYNGEE. The CDR3 is 16 residues long. J gave up 2 bases and V 4 bases, and 12 bases lay outside the gene matches. The data were taken from a study of T cell changes during pregnancy in multiple sclerosis. The J gene is TRBJ2-7, the V gene TRBV9; 7 nucleotides match TRBD1. This clonotype was sampled from a female donor with multiple sclerosis, enrolled in a pregnancy study. The specimen comprised peripheral blood, sampled before pregnancy. The CDR3 coding sequence is TGTGCCAGCAGCTCGGCCGGGACAGTGAGTACCTACGAGCAGTACTTC. Translation: CASSSAGTVSTYEQYF. Full variable domain (remainder filled in from reference TRBV9 and TRBJ2-7): DSGVTQTPKHLITATGQRVTLRCSPRSGDLSVYWYQQSLDQGLQFLIQYYNGEERAKGNILERFSAQQFPDLHSELNLSSLELGDSALYFCASSSAGTVSTYEQYFGPGTRLTVT.